The T cell receptor beta chain under discussion was sequenced for a study of cytomegalovirus exposure and HLA in healthy donors (dated by TCRdb to about 2017). At the level of the whole study: An earlier analysis of some 600 of the donors reported about 260 Gb of sequence data and around 100 million unique TCR beta sequences obtained from approximately 180 million T cells. Roughly 320 gigabases of sequencing data and around 90 million unique TCR sequences made up an early release that covered roughly 670 HLA-typed donors. The genetic ancestry cluster associated with self-reported Caucasian donors included about 81% of the 350 to 500 genotyped donors. The study was designed to test whether signatures of past pathogen exposure could be identified by cataloging public T cell receptors. The study profiled the T cell repertoires of about 640 subjects by immunosequencing and related them to cytomegalovirus serostatus. Along with the approximately 650-subject first cohort, a separate validation cohort of over 90 different subjects was used. The study combined high-throughput TCR immunosequencing, statistical association of individual TCRs with disease status, and machine learning to predict cytomegalovirus infection status. To study patterns of TCR occurrence, a later analysis re-analyzed previously published TCR beta repertoires from around 670 donors and added high-resolution HLA genotyping. In the later analysis, no new phenotypic data were used to find candidate immune exposures; instead, reliance was placed on TCR beta sequences and their occurrence across donors. In an earlier analysis of a few hundred of the donors, high-throughput TCR beta sequencing was used to judge whether each TCR beta V gene segment behaved as functional or pseudogenic. Alongside the repertoire data, information on donor age, sex, ethnicity and CMV serostatus was compiled. Genome-wide SNP genotypes for about 65% of the 666 donors were used in a later genetic analysis, which treated that subset as a discovery cohort. Every repertoire in the discovery cohort had been generated on one and the same sequencing platform. HLA typing included class I and class II loci at four-digit resolution. The number of donors typed differed by locus, with roughly 629-640 for A, B, C, DRB1 and DQB1, more than 500 for DQA1, 600 to 610 for DPA1, and some 470 for DPB1. Roughly 5 DR-DQ haplotypes were handled as single units for association and clustering, since linkage in the cohort was strong. Among 300 to 450 genotyped donors of the cohort, an average of around 240,000 unique TCR beta nucleotide sequences were sequenced per donor, roughly 20% of them non-productive. What the study reported, not specific to this receptor: In an earlier analysis of about 540 of the donors, most TCR beta V segments were observed in productive rearrangements about 90% or about 30% of the time, broadly matching IMGT annotations. HLA typing was unavailable for some donors at each locus, so association tests used only the typed subset. A later analysis associated about 16,000 TCR beta sequences with specific HLA alleles at a false discovery rate of 0.05. Linkage disequilibrium might explain the correlated functional status among segregating V segments, but an unknown experimental factor could not be ruled out. The classifier was reported to diagnose cytomegalovirus status with high specificity and sensitivity in both the original cohort and the validation cohort. According to a later analysis, TCR association rates differed among HLA loci, with DRB1 alleles showing the most associated TCRs and HLA-C alleles showing the fewest. A further reported finding was that TCR beta sequences accurately predicted the HLA-A and HLA-B alleles for most subjects in the first cohort. While some public TCRs were present in many individuals, most TCR sequences turned up only very rarely across donors. Sequencing depth was assumed to be roughly uniform across donors in the presence/absence analyses, though that assumption may not hold. In a later genetic analysis, a missense DCLRE1C variant was associated with V-gene and J-gene trimming of TCR beta chains, and the association was replicated in an independent cohort. Most CMV-associated TCR beta chains appeared to be HLA-restricted in a later analysis, and the HLA associations seemed to be driven largely by CMV exposure. The earlier analysis of around 600 of the donors excluded some 16 rarely observed V segments, including chromosome 9 orphons, because counts were too low. The 87-base-pair reads could not distinguish some IMGT-functional V segments, including TRBV6-2 and TRBV6-3, so those segments were excluded. Assigning TCR associations to individual alleles was difficult when HLA alleles, especially DR and DQ, strongly co-occurred. A cluster of highly shared sequence variants was judged likely to be a technical artifact of the sequencing pipeline. In a later genetic analysis, fewer N-insertions in productive TCRs were reported among donors in an Asian-associated ancestry cluster than the approximately 630-donor mean. The authors suggested that the approach could potentially be extended to other disease states and immunological phenotypes. A total of fewer than 200 TCR beta chains were listed by the study as associated with cytomegalovirus. A later analysis found that HLA-associated TCR beta chains were more clonally expanded and had lower generation probabilities than equally common non-associated chains. In this cohort, only TCR beta chains were sequenced, and detectable features were limited by the absence of alpha or paired-chain data. CMV serostatus was the only immune exposure information available for the cohort. A later analysis reported that several top co-occurrence clusters appeared linked to parvovirus B19, influenza, CMV and Epstein-Barr virus. In vitro tests confirmed that a few of the cytomegalovirus-associated TCR beta chains recognize cytomegalovirus antigens.

Notes on this clone: Its binding antigen is unknown. Per-nucleotide qualities are absent, and no much larger clonotype sits a single base away.

In total, 500 to 700 healthy bone marrow donors made up the cohort. All cohort members were sampled while nominally healthy, although unrecorded immune exposures were likely present. The donor tested CMV seropositive, placing the donor among the approximately 310 seropositive members of the cohort. A peripheral blood sample was collected from each donor, and TCR beta sequencing was performed on peripheral blood mononuclear cells. The Qiagen DNeasy Blood Extraction Kit was used to extract genomic DNA from the blood cell samples. The library was prepared using the immunoSEQ multiplex PCR assay. For the multiplex PCR, a mixture combining 60 forward primers for TCR Vbeta segments and 13 reverse primers for TCR Jbeta segments was used. The CDR3 region of rearranged TCR beta genes was amplified from genomic DNA with a multiplex PCR assay. The Illumina HiSeq System was used to sequence the amplified TCR beta libraries as 87-base-pair reads. The source study handled its data this way. A later analysis counted tens of millions of unique TCR beta chains across the 700 or so repertoires, and roughly 10 million of these chains were shared by at least two donors. To remove PCR and sequencing errors, raw reads were error-corrected and collapsed into unique sequences using a nearest-neighbor algorithm that merged closely related sequences. Alignment of CDR3 sequences to IMGT reference sequences was used to assign V, D and J gene segments. For a sequence to be retained, a match of at least six nucleotides was required to both a V gene segment and a J gene segment. A rearrangement was called productive if the CDR3 had no stop codons and remained in frame with V and J, and every other rearrangement was called non-productive. CDR3 was defined according to IMGT convention as the region running from the second conserved V-encoded cysteine to the conserved J-encoded phenylalanine. Sequences without an unambiguous match to a single V gene segment were excluded from the earlier analysis of 450 to 650 of the donors. In an earlier analysis of 500 to 750 of the donors, V segments were called functional above 56.7% productive rearrangements and were called segregating when the between-donor standard deviation exceeded 5%. A statistical classification framework was built for diagnosing cytomegalovirus status from the catalog of TCR beta chain sequences. A later analysis assigned V and J genes by comparing TCR nucleotide sequences with IMGT/GENE-DB human TR gene sequences. A later analysis assigned CDR3 sequences and most-parsimonious VDJ recombination scenarios with the TCRdist pipeline. A later analysis defined each TCR beta chain by its CDR3 amino acid sequence plus V-gene family, and excluded reads lacking a unique V-gene family. As a way to deal with suspected cross-contamination and a sequencing artifact, a later analysis dropped approximately 570 nucleotide sequences that were highly shared and had low generation probability. In a later analysis, a clonal expansion index for each public chain was calculated from normalized within-repertoire ranks of inferred template counts. In a later analysis, generation probabilities were computed with a VDJ recombination model fitted to out-of-frame rearrangements, and the resulting probabilities were checked against IGoR. Hypergeometric tests were used in a later analysis to score TCR-TCR, TCR-HLA and TCR-CMV co-occurrence, with a repertoire-size bias correction applied to the TCR pairs. False discovery rates were estimated in a later analysis by permuting HLA or CMV assignments 20 times. In a later analysis, co-occurring TCRs were grouped with DBSCAN, and TCRdist sequence similarity was added when clustering was performed within HLA-allele-positive subsets. Repertoires with fewer than 30,000 or more than 120,000 public chains were left out of co-occurrence clustering, as were five repertoires with anomalous nucleotide sharing. TCRdb holds this immuneACCESS table with in-frame rearrangements only. Some clones are missing; in checked studies, unresolved V genes explain under half, and the rest has no known cause. Clone size and V and J calls were adopted from that table, with D and trimming inferred from the DNA. A total of about 61,000 clones appear in this sample, around 92% of them only once. Jointly, the top ten make up approximately 1.4% of the sample.

From its cysteine to its phenylalanine, the CDR3 spans 14 amino acids. The only DNA kept is the CDR3, 42 bases in frame from the first base. CDR1 and CDR2, per the germline V gene, are SGHRS and YFSETQ. Between the V and J ends, shortened by 2 bases and 5 bases respectively, the junction contains 14 bases. This sequence originates from a man in his thirties or forties in good health and CMV-seropositive. The sample taken for sequencing was PBMCs. This receptor chain uses TRBV5-1 and TRBJ2-7; perhaps TRBD2 is the D gene, with 6 bases matching. The sequenced DNA: TGCGCCAGCAGCTTACGGGGGATTAGCGACGAGCAGTACTTC. It encodes CASSLRGISDEQYF.